This TCR beta chain was retrieved from a study of monozygotic twins with inflammatory bowel disease (dated by TCRdb to 2018 to 2020). With respect to the entire study: The complete study included about 28 monozygotic twin pairs: 19 IBD-discordant Danish pairs and nine German pairs, of which four were IBD-concordant and five were IBD-discordant. Within discordant pairs, disease-associated traits were sought mainly by comparing IBD patients with their genetically identical healthy co-twins. Each individual had, on average, about 151 000 unique TCRalpha sequences and 181 000 unique TCRbeta sequences available for analysis. Study-level results and caveats: A decrease in TCRbeta repertoire diversity, as measured by inverse Simpson index, was observed in IBD patients compared with their healthy co-twins. Distinction between different T cell subtypes could not be achieved in the analysis. No single strong signal or clonotype linked to IBD turned up in the results, so the idea that one exists was not supported. Because patients received different immunosuppressive treatments, the repertoires may have picked up extra background noise and variability between individuals. Repertoire similarity did not differ between concordant and discordant twins, which could be due to limited statistical power. Compared with healthy twins, IBD patients shared fewer clonotypes with other individuals, and the difference was most pronounced in patients with signs of disease activity.

Library generation was performed with 5' RACE. Each TCR library was prepared from about 4,000 ng of total RNA. For each sample, cDNA was synthesized in eight separate reactions using SMARTScribe reverse transcriptase. During cDNA synthesis, unique molecular identifiers containing a 6-nucleotide sample barcode were introduced by template switching. TCRalpha and TCRbeta cDNA was amplified in two nested PCRs of around 15 and 9 cycles, and bead purification was carried out after each PCR. Before amplification, cDNA was treated with uracil DNA-glycosylase and purified using the QIAquick PCR purification kit. The second PCR added Illumina TruSeq-compatible adapters along with sample-specific barcodes. Library quality and concentration were assessed using TapeStation and Qubit, and about 5 ng of each library was pooled. Sequencing of the pooled libraries was done on an Illumina HiSeq2500 single-index Rapid Run using custom sequencing primers and 2 x 100 bp reads. The authors' analysis ran thus. UMI-based consensus assembly with MiGEC version 1.2.6 was used to correct PCR and sequencing errors. MiXCR version 2.1.1 was used for V(D)J alignment, clonotype assembly and CDR3 extraction. Gene usage, clonotype sharing and MAIT/NKT TCR abundance were normalised by analysing the top 1000, 10 000 and 20 000 clonotypes per sample. After downsampling to 27 000 UMIs, diversity was calculated as the inverse Simpson index using the vegan R package. Paired Mann-Whitney U tests were applied to discordant twin pairs, and Benjamini-Hochberg correction was used for multiple testing. Once TCRdb had reprocessed the reads, it stored one entry per CDR3 protein sequence and supplied no DNA. TCRdb, not the authors, supplied the V and J calls. The table held for this sample gives approximately 120,000 distinct CDR3 sequences. Roughly 12% of the sample belongs to the ten largest clones.

On this clonotype: This clone's antigen is unknown.

The germline V gene provides CDR1 KGHSH and CDR2 LQKENI. The CDR3 numbers 15 residues from cysteine through phenylalanine. The DNA is unrecorded. From each donor, a roughly 2.7 ml peripheral blood sample was collected into PAXgene tubes and stored at -80 degrees C. Total RNA was isolated from whole blood with the PAXgene blood miRNA kit on an automated QIAcube, without T cell sorting. Peripheral blood from monozygotic twin pairs who were concordant or discordant for inflammatory bowel disease underwent deep TCRalpha and TCRbeta repertoire profiling using unique molecular barcoding. Smoking habits were recorded for all twin pairs, and individuals were classified as current, former or never smokers.

The clonotype originates from a human donor with ulcerative colitis or Crohn's disease, or a healthy co-twin of an affected twin (not recorded which). The sample taken for sequencing was blood. The chain is assembled from TRBV18 and TRBJ1-1; TCRdb indicates TRBD1, and absent DNA this call remains unverified. The CDR3 region reads CASSRSDRVNTEAFF.